What follows are 19 T cell receptor beta chains derived from one specimen sequenced in a study of T-cell reconstitution after alpha-beta-depleted transplantation in children. Preparation of the TCRbeta library was carried out with unique molecular identifiers. TCRdb ran MiXCR on the PCR reads and lists one entry per CDR3 protein. The sample records about a million distinct CDR3 sequences, roughly 31% being singletons. The starting material was PBMCs, mostly from graft donor cells, obtained 360 days after TCRalphabeta/CD19-depleted stem cell transplant. These receptors were taken from a boy less than two years old who had a stem cell transplant for SCID, so the T cells may come from the graft donor.

The rearrangement links TRBV7-6 to TRBJ1-5, with a possible D match to TRBD1 (5 bases). The V end lost 4 bases, the J end lost 8 bases, and 15 bases lay between the germline ends. The germline V gene has CDR1 SGHVS and CDR2 FNYEAQ. This CDR3 contains 14 residues. CDR3 protein: CASSSRDSYEPQHF. For the CDR3, the DNA is TGTGCCAGCAGCTCCCGCGACAGTTATGAGCCCCAGCATTTT.

J is TRBJ1-2 and V is TRBV25-1, with D hard to call. The CDR3 sequence is 14 residues long. In germline, CDR1 is MGHDK, CDR2 SYGVNS. Trimming stripped 6 bases from V and 3 bases from J, with 14 bases between. The CDR3 bases are TGTGCCAGCAGCCCTTTGGACGAATACTATGGCTACACCTTC. Amino acids: CASSPLDEYYGYTF.

The V call is TRBV11-1, the J call TRBJ2-1; 12 bases align to TRBD1. The CDR3 is 16 residues long. V dropped 2 bases and J dropped 8; count of bases not matched to a gene: 7. Germline V lookup: CDR1 SGHAT, CDR2 FQDESV (reference sequence). The CDR3 DNA follows: TGTGCCAGCAGCTTACAGCCGGGACAGGGGGCTGATGAGCAGTTCTTC. Translation: CASSLQPGQGADEQFF.

J is TRBJ1-5 and V is TRBV7-9, with TRBD1 matching over 9 bases. Germline V gene sequence: CDR1 SEHNR, CDR2 FQNEAQ (reference sequence). This CDR3 region has 13 residues. Germline trimming cut 5 bases from V and 8 bases from J; bases unmatched to any gene: 4. CDR3 nucleotide sequence: TGTGCCAGCAGCCCTACAGGGGGCAAGCCCCAGCATTTT. It is translated as CASSPTGGKPQHF.

CDR3 residues: CSARRQGGIQYF. The CDR3 coding sequence is TGCAGTGCGCGGAGGCAGGGTGGGATTCAGTACTTC. This chain connects TRBV20-1 to TRBJ2-4; D assignment may be TRBD1 or TRBD2 (5 bases each). V lost 6 bases, J lost 10 bases, and 16 bases lay in between. CDR1 is DFQATT, CDR2 SNEGSKA, per germline (reference sequence). The CDR3 runs 12 residues.

As DNA, the CDR3 is TGCAGTGCCAGAACACGGACTAGCGGGCTCTACAATGAGCAGTTCTTC. It codes for CSARTRTSGLYNEQFF. The chain joins TRBV20-1 to TRBJ2-1; 11 nucleotides match TRBD2. Looked up from germline, CDR1 is DFQATT and CDR2 is SNEGSKA (reference sequence). With 6 bases clipped from V and 3 bases from J, the junction kept 10 bases outside the gene matches. The CDR3 runs to 16 residues.

This clonotype was seen only a few times. This chain links TRBV20-1 with TRBJ2-3; either TRBD1 or TRBD2 may fit D (5 bases each). V was shortened by 6 bases and J by 4 bases, with 17 bases between the two germline ends. The CDR3 covers 14 residues. Germline assignment: CDR1 DFQATT and CDR2 SNEGSKA (reference sequence). The CDR3 region has the DNA TGCAGTGCAAAACTACCGGGACCTGCAGATACGCAGTATTTT. It translates to CSAKLPGPADTQYF.

The genes are TRBV6-2 or TRBV6-3 and TRBJ2-7; tentatively, D is TRBD2 (6 bases). CDR3 length equals 14 residues. Trimming removed 4 bases from V and 4 bases from J, with 14 bases in between. In germline, CDR1 is MNHEY, CDR2 SVGEGT. As DNA, the CDR3 is TGTGCCAGCAGTTTGCAGGGAGGCGAGTACGAGCAGTACTTC. It codes for CASSLQGGEYEQYF.

This clonotype came up a few times. The rearrangement joins TRBV5-1 to TRBJ2-5, with 7 positions matching TRBD1. Trimming took 4 bases from V and 5 from J; bases not matched to a gene: 8. Germline values: CDR1 SGHRS, CDR2 YFSETQ. This CDR3 contains 14 residues. The CDR3 loop reads CASSTDRAQETQYF. The CDR3 nucleotides read TGCGCCAGCAGCACCGACAGGGCCCAGGAGACCCAGTACTTC. The whole variable domain, remainder taken from reference TRBV5-1 and TRBJ2-5, is KAGVTQTPRYLIKTRGQQVTLSCSPISGHRSVSWYQQTPGQGLQFLFEYFSETQRNKGNFPGRFSGRQFSNSRSEMNVSTLELGDSALYLCASSTDRAQETQYFGPGTRLLVL.

The chain carries TRBV7-6 and TRBJ2-3, with TRBD1 matching 7 bases. Germline trimming cut 4 bases from V and 4 bases from J; bases unmatched to any gene: 5. Looked up from germline, CDR1 is SGHVS and CDR2 is FNYEAQ. This CDR3 has 14 amino acids. The DNA of the CDR3 is TGTGCCAGCAGCTGGTGGGACAGAGCAGATACGCAGTATTTT. Amino acids: CASSWWDRADTQYF.

This clonotype was seen a few times. This chain's CDR3 is CATSDSGGPDTQYF. The CDR3, as DNA: TGTGCCACCAGTGACTCGGGGGGTCCCGATACGCAGTATTTT. The V call is TRBV24-1, the J call TRBJ2-3, with 7 bases that match TRBD2. CDR3 length: 14 residues. Germline values: CDR1 KGHDR, CDR2 SFDVKD. V shed 4 bases and J 6 bases; nucleotides not matched to a gene: 6.

This clonotype was detected a few times. J is TRBJ1-5 and V is TRBV6-1; D is perhaps TRBD1 (6 bases). V lost 8 bases and J 3 bases, leaving 14 bases between the germline ends. CDR3 length: 14 amino acids. CDR1 and CDR2 from the germline V gene are MNHNS and SASEGT. CDR3 in amino acids: CASSRDNNNQPQHF. CDR3 coding DNA: TGTGCCAGCTCCCGGGACAACAACAATCAGCCCCAGCATTTT.

This clonotype has a handful of counts. This chain joins TRBV3-1 and TRBJ2-3; D unresolved. The length of the CDR3 is 14 residues. Germline V gives CDR1 LGHDT, CDR2 YNNKEL (reference sequence). The V end was cut by 1 base, the J end by 4 bases, with 9 bases between. DNA for the CDR3: TGTGCCAGCAGCCAAGGGTGGCTGTCAGATACGCAGTATTTT. This encodes CASSQGWLSDTQYF.

The rearrangement joins TRBV27 to TRBJ1-6; 7 bases are shared with TRBD1. V lost 3 bases to trimming and J lost 7 bases; unmatched junction nucleotides: 3. Germline CDR1 reads MNHEY; CDR2 reads SMNVEV (reference sequence). CDR3 size: 14 residues. CDR3 loop: CASSFAGGNSPLHF. In DNA, the CDR3 is TGTGCCAGCAGTTTCGCAGGGGGGAATTCACCCCTCCACTTT.

V usage is TRBV7-9 and J usage is TRBJ2-5, with D unresolved. The CDR3 loop spans 14 amino acids. Germline CDR1 and CDR2: SEHNR and FQNEAQ (reference sequence). Trimming removed 5 bases at V and 5 bases at J, with 15 bases between. The CDR3 DNA is TGTGCCAGCAGCCCCGGGCTCCTCGCGGAGACCCAGTACTTC. It codes for CASSPGLLAETQYF.

The rearrangement joins TRBV11-1 to TRBJ1-2, with TRBD1 matching over 7 bases. The germline CDR1 and CDR2 sequences are SGHAT and FQDESV (reference sequence). CDR3 size: 13 residues. Losses at the gene ends were 3 bases for V and 13 bases for J; bases not matched to a gene: 11. This chain's CDR3 is CASSLGKGANPTF. DNA of the CDR3: TGTGCCAGCAGCTTGGGGAAGGGGGCGAATCCCACCTTC.

This clonotype was seen ten or more times. This rearrangement joins TRBV20-1 to TRBJ2-7, with 13 bases lining up with TRBD2. The CDR3 totals 15 residues. V lost 3 bases, J lost 3 bases, and 5 bases stayed unmatched. The germline gives CDR1 DFQATT, CDR2 SNEGSKA (reference sequence). The CDR3 DNA reads TGCAGTGCTAGGGCGACTAGCGGGGGGCTCTACGAGCAGTACTTC. Amino acids: CSARATSGGLYEQYF.

The V gene is TRBV7-9, the J gene TRBJ1-1; tentative D call: TRBD1 (6 bases). Trimming pared 5 bases from V and 0 bases from J, leaving 13 bases between. There are 15 residues in the CDR3. In germline, CDR1 is SEHNR, CDR2 FQNEAQ (reference sequence). CDR3 sequence (DNA): TGTGCCAGCAGCCCGTCGGGGGCCATGAACACTGAAGCTTTCTTT. Protein product: CASSPSGAMNTEAFF.

This rearrangement joins TRBV10-3 to TRBJ1-2; perhaps TRBD1 as D (5 bases). The CDR3 has 15 amino acids. Germline CDR1 and CDR2: ENHRY and SYGVKD. V shed 8 bases and J shed 1 base, with 17 bases lying between them. The CDR3 loop reads CAIWGGWKGNYGYTF. CDR3 bases: TGTGCCATCTGGGGCGGATGGAAGGGTAACTATGGCTACACCTTC.